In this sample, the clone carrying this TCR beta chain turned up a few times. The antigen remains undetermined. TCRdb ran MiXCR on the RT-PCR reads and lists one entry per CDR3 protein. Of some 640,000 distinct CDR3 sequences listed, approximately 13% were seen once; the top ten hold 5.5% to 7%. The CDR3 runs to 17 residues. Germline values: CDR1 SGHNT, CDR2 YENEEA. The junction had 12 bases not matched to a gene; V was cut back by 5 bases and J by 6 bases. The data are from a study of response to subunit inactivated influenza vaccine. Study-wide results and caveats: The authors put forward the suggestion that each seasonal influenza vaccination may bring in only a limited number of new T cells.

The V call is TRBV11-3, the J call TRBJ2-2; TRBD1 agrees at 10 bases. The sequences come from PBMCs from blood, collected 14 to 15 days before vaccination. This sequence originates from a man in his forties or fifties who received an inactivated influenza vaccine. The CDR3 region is CASSPPPGQGSSGELFF. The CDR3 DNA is TGTGCCAGCAGCCCCCCACCGGGACAGGGGTCTTCCGGGGAGCTGTTTTTT.